The text below deals with one TCR beta chain. Germline CDR1 SEHNR, CDR2 FQNEAQ (reference sequence). Unmatched junction bases numbered 11, after V lost 5 bases and J lost 4 bases. The CDR3 loop spans 16 amino acids. This specimen belongs to a study of blood T cells in healthy people across ages. Then a second PCR, running roughly 6 to 11 cycles, was carried out with a sample-barcoded 5' primer and a J-beta primer mix. A single record per CDR3 protein comes from TCRdb applying MiXCR to the 5' RACE reads. The repertoire has around 1,800,000 distinct CDR3 sequences, about 39% of them found once; the top ten carry 23%. Ranging in age from roughly 6 to 95, the donors were healthy Caucasian individuals from Russia.

V and J are TRBV7-9 and TRBJ2-1; 7 positions match TRBD2. The origin of this receptor is a human donor in good health. The source material was blood. In nucleotides, the CDR3 is TGTGCCAGCAGCCTCGGGACGAGCGGGAATTACAATGAGCAGTTCTTC. Encoded protein: CASSLGTSGNYNEQFF.